The 20 T cell receptor beta chains listed next were all sequenced from one sample in a study of prognosis after radiotherapy for stage I lung cancer. Genomic DNA yielded TCR beta CDR3, amplified by two-round multiplex PCR. First-round PCR used primers specific to each TRBV and TRBJ gene. TCRdb ran MiXCR on the multiplex PCR reads and lists one entry per CDR3 protein. The sample contains approximately 30,000 distinct CDR3 sequences, roughly 40% of which appear only once. Sequences were derived from PBMCs, sampled before or after stereotactic body radiation therapy (not recorded which). Receptors were obtained from a donor over 45 with non-small cell lung cancer.

Concerning this clonotype itself: A far larger clone differs by one base, so this is likely a read error. The chain carries TRBV6-2 or TRBV6-3 and TRBJ1-5; D remains unclear. This CDR3 is 16 amino acids long. Trimming pared 1 base from V and 2 bases from J, leaving 12 bases between. CDR1 and CDR2 from the germline V gene are MNHEY and SVGEGT. The CDR3 bases are TGTGCCAGCAGTTACTGCCCTCTCAGAGGCAATCAGCCCCAGCATTTT. As protein: CASSYCPLRGNQPQHF.

This clonotype has ten or more counts. This sequence joins TRBV11-2 and TRBJ2-1, with D tentatively TRBD1 (6 bases). Germline CDR1 and CDR2: SGHAT and FQNNGV. The V gene lost 3 bases and the J gene lost 6 bases, with 15 bases spanning the gap. The CDR3 consists of 15 residues. The CDR3 here is CASSFGAGDVNEQFF. The CDR3 DNA is TGTGCCAGCAGCTTTGGGGCAGGGGATGTCAATGAGCAGTTCTTC.

Comment on this clonotype: The missing conserved phenylalanine or tryptophan at the end of this CDR3 makes a read error likely. The CDR3 DNA reads as TGTGCCACCAGTGATTGCTACCGAATGACTAGTGGGGCCTACGAGCAGTACCTC. It specifies CATSDCYRMTSGAYEQYL. The rearrangement joins TRBV24-1 to TRBJ2-7; D might be TRBD2 (6 bases). Germline CDR1 reads KGHDR; CDR2 reads SFDVKD. The CDR3 loop spans 18 amino acids. Trimming left V 2 bases short and J 2 bases short, with 21 bases between.

Concerning this clonotype: A much more abundant neighbour one base away suggests this may be a read error. The J gene is TRBJ1-1, the V gene TRBV29-1; D uncertain. CDR1 is SQVTM, CDR2 ANQGSEA, per germline. The germline V and J ends were trimmed by 4 bases and 1 base, with 10 bases remaining between them. CDR3 size: 13 residues. The CDR3 coding sequence is TGCAGCGTTGCCCACCTGTGGAACACTGAAGCTTTCTTT. Translation gives CSVAHLWNTEAFF.

This clonotype counts as medium-sized. This chain joins TRBV2 and TRBJ2-1; D is undetermined. Germline CDR1 SNHLY, CDR2 FYNNEI. Trimming took 2 bases from V and 0 from J, leaving 11 bases between them. The CDR3 sequence is 16 residues long. The CDR3 sequence is CASSELDRSSYNEQFF. CDR3 nucleotide sequence: TGTGCCAGCAGTGAATTGGACCGAAGCTCCTACAATGAGCAGTTCTTC.

This clonotype was seen only a few times. The chain uses TRBV28 and TRBJ1-3; D is unresolved. Trimming cost V 3 bases and J 1 base, with 7 bases left between them. This CDR3 is built from 14 residues. CDR1 is MDHEN and CDR2 is SYDVKM in the germline V gene. The CDR3 spells CASSFLCSGNTIYF. For the CDR3, the DNA is TGTGCCAGCAGTTTTTTGTGTTCTGGAAACACCATATATTTT.

This clonotype was observed many times. This chain uses TRBV12-3 or TRBV12-4 with TRBJ1-1; the match to TRBD1 covers 9 bases. This CDR3 region has 13 residues. Trimming took 8 bases from V and 4 from J; bases not matched to a gene: 5. CDR3 sequence (DNA): TGTGCCAGCTCTACGACAGGGGGCACTGAAGCTTTCTTT. Protein: CASSTTGGTEAFF.

V gene TRBV5-6 combines with J gene TRBJ2-5; 13 bases are a match to TRBD2. In germline, CDR1 is SGHDT, CDR2 YYEEEE. The CDR3 covers 17 residues. Unmatched junction bases numbered 9, after V lost 3 bases and J lost 4 bases. The CDR3 region has the DNA TGTGCCAGCAGCTGGCTAACTAGCGGGGGGGCCGGAGAGACCCAGTACTTC. This codes for CASSWLTSGGAGETQYF.

This clonotype was observed a handful of times. Relative to the germline gene, one junction end is altered; a read error may explain this. The chain employs TRBV6-1 and TRBJ2-3; a weak D match, TRBD2 (5 bases). Germline values: CDR1 MNHNS, CDR2 SASEGT. The CDR3 sequence is 12 residues long. For the CDR3, the DNA is TGTTCCAGCCCGGGGTTGGCAGATACGCAATATTTT. This sequence encodes CSSPGLADTQYF.

Comment on this clonotype: One junction end disagrees with the germline gene, perhaps due to a read error. V gene TRBV30 combines with J gene TRBJ1-3; D is unresolved. CDR3 length: 13 residues. Per the germline V gene, CDR1 is GTSNPN and CDR2 is SVGIG (reference sequence). In nucleotides, the CDR3 is TGTGCCTGGAGTACCCTAGCCCTAAACAACATATATTTT. Residues: CAWSTLALNNIYF.

This clonotype showed up many times. This chain joins TRBV19 and TRBJ1-1; no reliable D call. The germline CDR1 and CDR2 sequences are LNHDA and SQIVND (reference sequence). CDR3 length: 14 residues. V lost 10 bases and J 0 bases, leaving 15 bases between the germline ends. The CDR3 nucleotides are TGTGCCACAAAAAATGGGGTCCTGAACACTGAAGCTTTCTTT. Translating it yields CATKNGVLNTEAFF.

This clonotype is medium-sized (0.01 to 0.1%) within its sample. The chain couples TRBV6-9 to TRBJ2-7, with D perhaps matching TRBD2 (6 bases). The V end was cut by 2 bases, the J end by 2 bases, with 7 bases between. Germline CDR1 is MNHGY and CDR2 is SVAAGI. The CDR3 has 13 amino acids. The CDR3 is CASSYTGAYEQYF. CDR3 sequence (DNA): TGTGCCAGCAGTTATACGGGGGCCTACGAGCAGTACTTC.

A single count supports this clonotype. The junction differs from germline at one of its ends, possibly a read error. V usage is TRBV6-1 and J usage is TRBJ2-7, with D possibly TRBD1 on 6 matching bases. Germline assignment: CDR1 MNHNS and CDR2 SASEGT. The CDR3 sequence is 14 residues long. CDR3: CVSSELTGPYDQYF. The CDR3 DNA reads as TGTGTCAGCAGTGAGTTGACAGGACCCTACGATCAGTACTTC.

V is TRBV28 and J is TRBJ1-5, with unresolved D. In germline, CDR1 is MDHEN, CDR2 SYDVKM. CDR3 length: 12 amino acids. Here the CDR3 DNA reads TGTTCCATCAATGCAGGCAATCAGCCCCAGCATTTT. This codes for CSINAGNQPQHF.

This clonotype occurred many times. This sequence joins TRBV2 and TRBJ2-3; weak D call: TRBD2 (7 bases). V was shortened by 2 bases and J by 1 base, with 10 bases between the two germline ends. CDR1 is SNHLY, CDR2 FYNNEI, per germline. The length of the CDR3 is 15 residues. The CDR3 region is CASSEIGGGTDTQYF. The CDR3 nucleotides read TGTGCCAGCAGTGAAATAGGGGGGGGCACAGATACGCAGTATTTT. Combining the CDR3 with reference TRBV2 and TRBJ2-3 gives the whole variable domain EPEVTQTPSHQVTQMGQEVILRCVPISNHLYFYWYRQILGQKVEFLVSFYNNEISEKSEIFDDQFSVERPDGSNFTLKIRSTKLEDSAMYFCASSEIGGGTDTQYFGPGTRLTVL.

CDR3 in amino acids: CAWSKNQGIQPQHF. CDR3 coding DNA: TGTGCCTGGAGTAAAAACCAGGGGATCCAGCCCCAGCATTTT. The rearrangement joins TRBV30 to TRBJ1-5; D might be TRBD1 (6 bases). The CDR3 is 14 residues long. Deletions cut 2 bases from V and 7 bases from J, with 15 bases between. In germline, CDR1 is GTSNPN, CDR2 SVGIG (reference sequence). The full variable domain, in which reference TRBV30 and TRBJ1-5 provide the parts outside the CDR3, is SQTIHQWPATLVQPVGSPLSLECTVEGTSNPNLYWYRQAAGRGLQLLFYSVGIGQISSEVPQNLSASRPQDRQFILSSKKLLLSDSGFYLCAWSKNQGIQPQHFGDGTRLSIL.

In the case of this clonotype: It is likely a read error: a sequence one base away is far more abundant. The rearrangement uses TRBV6-9 and TRBJ2-5; D may match TRBD1 or TRBD2 (5 bases each). From germline, CDR1 is MNHGY and CDR2 SVAAGI. The CDR3 extends over 15 amino acids. V was pared by 7 bases and J by 5 bases, with 20 bases between. This chain's CDR3 is CASIYRRGVGETQYF. CDR3 bases: TGTGCCAGCATTTACAGGAGAGGGGTCGGGGAGACCCAGTACTTC.

The genes are TRBV20-1 and TRBJ1-5, with 8 bases identical to TRBD1. The junction had 11 bases not matched to a gene; V was cut back by 6 bases and J by 7 bases. Germline CDR1 reads DFQATT; CDR2 reads SNEGSKA (reference sequence). The CDR3 consists of 14 residues. The CDR3 DNA is TGCAGTGCATCCAACAGGGGGGGCGGACAGCCCCAGCATTTT. Protein: CSASNRGGGQPQHF.

This clonotype showed up many times. J is TRBJ2-6 and V is TRBV6-5; 7 bases fit TRBD1. The CDR3 consists of 17 residues. In germline, CDR1 is MNHEY, CDR2 SVGAGI. J gave up 0 bases and V 1 base, and 3 bases lay outside the gene matches. As DNA, the CDR3 is TGTGCCAGCAGTTACTTGGGACAGTACTCTGGGGCCAACGTCCTGACTTTC. Protein product: CASSYLGQYSGANVLTF.

This chain links TRBV30 with TRBJ2-7, with D hard to call. V dropped 5 bases and J dropped 2 bases, with 10 bases sitting between them. There are 12 residues in the CDR3. In germline, CDR1 is GTSNPN, CDR2 SVGIG (reference sequence). CDR3 sequence (DNA): TGTGCCTGGTCCCCCTGGACCTACGAGCAGTACTTC. It codes for CAWSPWTYEQYF.